This T cell receptor (beta chain) stems from a study of shared clonotypes between healthy human individuals. Assay used: immunoSEQ multiplex PCR; TCRdb lists only in-frame clones, some missing. The repertoire holds approximately 2,000,000 clones, with approximately 90% as singletons. Trimming shortened V by 2 bases and J by 6 bases, and 7 bases separated the two germline ends. The CDR3 is 12 amino acids. Germline loops: CDR1 ENHRY, CDR2 SYGVKD. Turning to this clone: The sample has other DNA sequences that encode this CDR3 too.

The receptor's source is a man between 18 and 29 years old in good health. Some clones in this sample may be carry-over from other donors' samples. The V call is TRBV10-3, the J call TRBJ1-1; no clear D. The specimen was naive CD4+ T cells from PBMCs. Noted subset: CD45RA+ positively selected. In DNA form, the CDR3 reads TGTGCCATCAGTGAGGGTCGAGCTGAAGCTTTCTTT. Translating gives CAISEGRAEAFF.